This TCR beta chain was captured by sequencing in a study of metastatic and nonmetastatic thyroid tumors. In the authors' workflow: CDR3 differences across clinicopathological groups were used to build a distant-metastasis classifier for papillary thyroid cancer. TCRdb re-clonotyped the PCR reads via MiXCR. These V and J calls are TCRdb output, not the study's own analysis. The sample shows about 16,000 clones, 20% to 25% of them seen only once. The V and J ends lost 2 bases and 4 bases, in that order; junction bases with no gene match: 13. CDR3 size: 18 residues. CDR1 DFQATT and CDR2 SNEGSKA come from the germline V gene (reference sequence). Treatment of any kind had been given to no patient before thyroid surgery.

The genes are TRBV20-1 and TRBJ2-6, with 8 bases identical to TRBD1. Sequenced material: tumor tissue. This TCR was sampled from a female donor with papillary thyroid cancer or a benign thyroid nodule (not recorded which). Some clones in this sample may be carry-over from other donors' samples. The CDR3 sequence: CSARMGGQGVRGANVLTF. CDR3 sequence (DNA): TGCAGTGCTAGAATGGGCGGACAGGGTGTGAGGGGGGCCAACGTCCTGACTTTC.